This T cell receptor (beta chain) was identified in a study of sequential checkpoint blockade in melanoma. Some clones are missing from TCRdb's copy, which holds only in-frame ones; the method was immunoSEQ multiplex PCR. This table holds around 15,000 clones, 85% to 95% found once. Treatment in this sample: randomized to nivolumab then ipilimumab (arm A) or the reverse (arm B). Patients had received no earlier DNA-damaging chemotherapy. Germline loops: CDR1 MGHRA, CDR2 YSYEKL. V shed 3 bases and J shed 3 bases, with 9 bases lying between them. The CDR3 is 13 amino acids. This receptor was taken from a human donor with melanoma. The starting material was CD8+ T cells sorted from blood (inferred from file names), obtained from a patient given nivolumab and ipilimumab in sequence. V gene TRBV4-1 combines with J gene TRBJ2-7; D is uncertain. The CDR3 bases are TGCGCCAGCAGCCAGGCCCTGGGCTACGAGCAGTACGTC. Its protein is CASSQALGYEQYV.